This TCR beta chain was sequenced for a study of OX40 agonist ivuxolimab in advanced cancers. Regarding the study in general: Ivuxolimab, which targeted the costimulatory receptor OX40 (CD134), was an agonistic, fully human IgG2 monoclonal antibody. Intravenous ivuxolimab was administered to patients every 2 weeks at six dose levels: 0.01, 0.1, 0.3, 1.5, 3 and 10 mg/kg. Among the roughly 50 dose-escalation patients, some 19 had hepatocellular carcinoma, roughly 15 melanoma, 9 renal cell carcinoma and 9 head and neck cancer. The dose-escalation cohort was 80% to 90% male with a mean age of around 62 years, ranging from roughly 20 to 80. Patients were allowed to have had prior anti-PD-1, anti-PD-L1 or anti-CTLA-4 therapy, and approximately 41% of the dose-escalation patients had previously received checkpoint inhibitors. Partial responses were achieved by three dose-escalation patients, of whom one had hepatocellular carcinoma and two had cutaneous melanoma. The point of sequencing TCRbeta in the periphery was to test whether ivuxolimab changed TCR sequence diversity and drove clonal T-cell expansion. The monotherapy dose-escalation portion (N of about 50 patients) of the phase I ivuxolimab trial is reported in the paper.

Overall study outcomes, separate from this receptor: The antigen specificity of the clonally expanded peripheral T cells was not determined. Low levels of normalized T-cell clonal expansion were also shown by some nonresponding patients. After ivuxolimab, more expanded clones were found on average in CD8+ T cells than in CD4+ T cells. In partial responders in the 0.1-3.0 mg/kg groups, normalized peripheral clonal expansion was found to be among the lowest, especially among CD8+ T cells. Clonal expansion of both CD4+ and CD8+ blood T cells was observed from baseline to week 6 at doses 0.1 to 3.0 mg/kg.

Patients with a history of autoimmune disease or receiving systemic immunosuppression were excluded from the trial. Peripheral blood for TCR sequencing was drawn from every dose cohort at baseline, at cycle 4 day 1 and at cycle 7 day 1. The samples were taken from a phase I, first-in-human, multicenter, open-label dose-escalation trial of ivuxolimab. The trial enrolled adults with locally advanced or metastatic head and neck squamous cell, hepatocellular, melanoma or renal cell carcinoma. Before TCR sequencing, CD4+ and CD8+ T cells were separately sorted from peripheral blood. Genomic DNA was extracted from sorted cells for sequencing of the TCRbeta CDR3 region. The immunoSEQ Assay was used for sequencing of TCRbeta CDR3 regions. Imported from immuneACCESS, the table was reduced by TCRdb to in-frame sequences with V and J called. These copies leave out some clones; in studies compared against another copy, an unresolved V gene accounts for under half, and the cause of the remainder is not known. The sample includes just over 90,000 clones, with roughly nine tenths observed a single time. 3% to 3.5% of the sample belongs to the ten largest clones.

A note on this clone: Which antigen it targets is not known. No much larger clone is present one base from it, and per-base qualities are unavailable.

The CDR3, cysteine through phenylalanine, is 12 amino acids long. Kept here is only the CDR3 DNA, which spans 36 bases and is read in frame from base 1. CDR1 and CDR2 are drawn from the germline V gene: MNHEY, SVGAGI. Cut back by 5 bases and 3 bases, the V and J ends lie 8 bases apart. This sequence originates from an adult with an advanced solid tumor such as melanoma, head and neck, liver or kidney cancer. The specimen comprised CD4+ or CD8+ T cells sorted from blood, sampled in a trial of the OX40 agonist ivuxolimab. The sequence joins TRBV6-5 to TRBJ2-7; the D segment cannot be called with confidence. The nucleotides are TGTGCCAGCAGTGAGGCAGGCTACGAGCAGTACTTC. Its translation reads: CASSEAGYEQYF.